This T cell receptor beta chain was identified in a study of control samples from healthy donors and cancer patients. Germline V gene sequence: CDR1 LGHDT, CDR2 YNNKEL (reference sequence). The V gene lost 3 bases and the J gene lost 3 bases, with 11 bases spanning the gap. The CDR3 contains 14 residues. TCRdb's copy holds only in-frame clones and misses some; the assay was immunoSEQ multiplex PCR. The sample lists 390,000 or so clones; 90% were seen once. Sequenced input: PBMCs. The chain carries TRBV3-1 (or the pseudogene TRBV3-2) and TRBJ1-1, with a possible D match to TRBD1 (5 bases). The receptor was isolated from a man aged 40-49 years with head and neck cancer. The chain's CDR3 is CASSQGQGHTEAFF. The DNA of the CDR3 is TGTGCCAGCAGCCAGGGGCAGGGCCACACTGAAGCTTTCTTT.